Sequencing of this TCR beta chain was carried out in a study of blood T cell repertoires in COVID-19. Recovery meant two consecutive negative NP/OP PCR tests, professional clearance, or resolved symptoms. CDR1 is SGHNT and CDR2 is YYREEE in the germline V gene (reference sequence). This CDR3 has 14 residues. With 1 base removed from V and 4 bases from J, the gap between germline ends came to 11 bases. Per the original methods: How many nucleated cells were present was estimated from reference gene primer amplification. The method was immunoSEQ multiplex PCR; TCRdb's version includes in-frame clones alone and lacks a portion of them. D and trimming come from the DNA, and the V and J calls and clone size come from that table. Of roughly 400,000 clones listed, about 90% are singletons.

The sequence was obtained from a woman in her twenties or thirties who had recovered from COVID-19. The V gene is TRBV5-4, the J gene TRBJ1-2; D ambiguous. The sample comprised PBMCs or T cells enriched from blood (not recorded which). The DNA of the CDR3 is TGTGCCAGCAGCTTGAAGAACGAGCTCTATGGCTACACCTTC. The encoded protein is CASSLKNELYGYTF. The variable domain in full, completed from reference TRBV5-4 and TRBJ1-2, reads ETGVTQSPTHLIKTRGQQVTLRCSSQSGHNTVSWYQQALGQGPQFIFQYYREEENGRGNFPPRFSGLQFPNYSSELNVNALELDDSALYLCASSLKNELYGYTFGSGTRLTVV.